This T cell receptor (beta chain) was captured in a study of shared clonotypes between healthy human individuals. At the level of the study: Three plates were used per donor for CD4 naive, three for CD4 memory, two for CD8 naive and one for CD8 memory. Findings of the study overall: The genetic and exposure-history diversity represented was limited by few donors. Generally, naive subsets (rather than memory subsets) showed larger estimated richness.

As to this clone: Its specificity is not known.

Several immunoSEQ plates held equal portions of the genomic DNA taken from each subset. This table comes from immunoSEQ multiplex PCR, and its TCRdb copy is limited to in-frame clones, with some not included. Of some 2,400,000 clones listed, approximately 96% are singletons. CDR1 and CDR2 from the germline V gene are SGHDT and YYEEEE. Trimming pared 1 base from V and 3 bases from J, leaving 8 bases between. The CDR3 is made up of 14 amino acids. This chain joins TRBV5-6 and TRBJ1-5; D uncertain. The sample comprised naive CD4+ T cells sorted from blood. As to subset: CD45RA+ positively selected. The clonotype originates from a man aged 18 to 35 in good health. In DNA, the CDR3 is TGTGCCAGCAGCTTGTCCAGAAACAATCAGCCCCAGCATTTT. Residues: CASSLSRNNQPQHF. Complete variable domain (other parts from reference TRBV5-6 and TRBJ1-5): DAGVTQSPTHLIKTRGQQVTLRCSPKSGHDTVSWYQQALGQGPQFIFQYYEEEERQRGNFPDRFSGHQFPNYSSELNVNALLLGDSALYLCASSLSRNNQPQHFGDGTRLSIL.